The clone carrying this TCR beta chain was seen just once. Its antigen remains unknown. These data come from a study of T cell responses to AZD1222 COVID-19 vaccine. Points from the study as a whole: Spike-specific TCR repertoires showed rising breadth and depth after two AZD1222 doses. Spike as a whole was targeted by vaccine-associated CD4 TCRs, dominant at 160-218 and 743-854.

Sequencing was performed with immunoSEQ multiplex PCR; in TCRdb, only in-frame clones are kept and a portion is missing. The table includes roughly 120,000 clones, about 86% detected once. Sequencing used peripheral blood, obtained 28 days after the second AZD1222 dose. The TCR originated in an adult who received the AZD1222 COVID-19 vaccine.

The DNA for the CDR3 is TGCGCCAGCAGCTTGGCCTCAACGGGGGCTAGCACAGATACGCAGTATTTT. Its protein product is CASSLASTGASTDTQYF. This chain joins TRBV5-1 and TRBJ2-3; D tentatively reads TRBD1 or TRBD2 (6 bases each). The V gene's germline CDR1 is SGHRS and CDR2 YFSETQ. Trimming stripped 0 bases from V and 0 bases from J, with 14 bases between. The CDR3 runs 17 residues.